This T cell receptor beta chain was sequenced for a study of control samples from healthy donors and cancer patients. This CDR3 spans 18 amino acids. The germline V gene encodes CDR1 SEHNR and CDR2 FQNEAQ (reference sequence). V was pared by 6 bases and J by 2 bases, with 18 bases of the junction left unmatched. This clone was recorded only once. Generated by immunoSEQ multiplex PCR, the TCRdb table keeps only in-frame clones and is missing some. The sample consists of roughly 170,000 clones, 85% to 95% of them appearing once. The sequenced sample consisted of blood. This receptor was identified in a woman between 18 and 29 years old in good health. The chain is built from TRBV7-9 and TRBJ1-1; 7 bases are a match to TRBD1. The CDR3 is CASRRLQIFGTDNTEAFF. CDR3 DNA: TGTGCCAGCAGACGACTACAGATATTTGGGACAGACAACACTGAAGCTTTCTTT.